In this sample, the clone carrying this T cell receptor beta chain turned up many times. The antigen remains undetermined. This specimen comes from a study of T cells in Graves' hyperthyroidism and ophthalmopathy. The overall study: Peripheral blood specimens were obtained at initial diagnosis, prior to any treatment. Study findings and constraints: Most thyroid clonotypes with frequency above 0.001 were detected in blood.

Each diagnosis was grounded in clinical symptoms, serum thyroxine and TRAb, thyroid ultrasound, and orbital computed tomography. From more than 8 ml of fresh peripheral blood, PBMCs were isolated. Amplified TCR beta CDR3 regions came from RNA transcripts. The TCR CDR3 first-round RT-PCR relied on the HTBI primer set. TCRdb itself ran the multiplex PCR reads through MiXCR, one entry per CDR3 protein. The table has about 610,000 distinct CDR3 sequences, 14% to 15% seen once. Input material: blood. The TCR originated in a woman aged 40 to 50 with Graves' ophthalmopathy.

The chain's CDR3 is CASSFGRASEQYF. CDR3 bases: TGTGCCAGCAGTTTCGGGCGGGCGTCGGAGCAGTACTTC. The gene calls are TRBV12-3 or TRBV12-4 and TRBJ2-7, with a weak D call TRBD2 (5 bases). The CDR3 runs 13 residues. V was pared by 3 bases and J by 7 bases, with 13 bases between.